The text below deals with one T cell receptor beta chain. The antigen is unknown. CDR3 regions of TCR beta were amplified from RNA transcripts. HTBI primers were employed in first-round RT-PCR, then a second-round multiplex PCR followed. TCRdb fed the multiplex PCR reads into MiXCR, producing one record per CDR3 protein. The sample has almost 750,000 distinct CDR3 sequences; around 40% are singletons. The CDR3 has 15 residues. V lost 11 bases and J 5 bases, leaving 21 bases between the germline ends. Germline CDR1 reads SGHDN; CDR2 reads FVKESK. This entry belongs to a study of Graves' ophthalmopathy and Graves' hyperthyroidism. Study-level results: Both a roughly 66% sensitivity and an approximately 77% specificity characterized the model's predictions of ophthalmopathy progression.

The PBMCs used were ones drawn from 9.5 to 10 ml of fresh peripheral blood. The rearrangement links TRBV14 to TRBJ1-4; the D gene is possibly TRBD1 (5 bases). The TCR was taken from an adult man with Graves' ophthalmopathy. The material sequenced was peripheral blood. CDR3 coding DNA: TGTGCCTGGAGTGCCACGGGACTTCCGAATGAAAAACTGTTTTTT. Residues: CAWSATGLPNEKLFF.